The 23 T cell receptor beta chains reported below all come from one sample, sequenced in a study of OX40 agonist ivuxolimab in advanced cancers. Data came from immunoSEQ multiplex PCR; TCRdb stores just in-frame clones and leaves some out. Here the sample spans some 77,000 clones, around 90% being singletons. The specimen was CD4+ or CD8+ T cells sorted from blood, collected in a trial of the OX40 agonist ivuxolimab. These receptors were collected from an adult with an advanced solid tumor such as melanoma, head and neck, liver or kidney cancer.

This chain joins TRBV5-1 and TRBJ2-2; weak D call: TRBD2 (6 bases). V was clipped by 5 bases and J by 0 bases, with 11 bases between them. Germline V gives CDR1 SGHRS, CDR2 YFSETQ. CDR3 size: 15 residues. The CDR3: CASRSGTPNTGELFF. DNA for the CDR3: TGCGCCAGCAGATCCGGGACTCCGAACACCGGGGAGCTGTTTTTT.

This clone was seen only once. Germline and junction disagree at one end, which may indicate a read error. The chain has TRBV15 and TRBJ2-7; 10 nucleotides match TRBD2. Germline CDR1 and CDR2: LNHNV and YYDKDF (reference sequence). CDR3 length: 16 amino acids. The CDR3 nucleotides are TGTGCCACCAGCAGAGTTATGGGACTAGCGAACTACGAGCGGTACTTC. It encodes CATSRVMGLANYERYF.

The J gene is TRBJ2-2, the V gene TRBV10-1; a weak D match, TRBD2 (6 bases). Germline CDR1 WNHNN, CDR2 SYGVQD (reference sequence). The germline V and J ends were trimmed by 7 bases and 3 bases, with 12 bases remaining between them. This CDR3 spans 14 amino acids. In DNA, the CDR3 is TGCGCCAGCATGGTTGGCGGGGACACCGGGGAGCTGTTTTTT. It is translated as CASMVGGDTGELFF.

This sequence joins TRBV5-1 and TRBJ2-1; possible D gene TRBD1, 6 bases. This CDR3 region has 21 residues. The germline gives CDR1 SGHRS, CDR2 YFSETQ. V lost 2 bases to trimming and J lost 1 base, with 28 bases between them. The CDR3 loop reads CASSFEISRVGAGLSYNEQFF. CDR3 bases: TGCGCCAGCAGCTTTGAGATTTCGAGAGTGGGGGCCGGTCTGTCCTACAATGAGCAGTTCTTC.

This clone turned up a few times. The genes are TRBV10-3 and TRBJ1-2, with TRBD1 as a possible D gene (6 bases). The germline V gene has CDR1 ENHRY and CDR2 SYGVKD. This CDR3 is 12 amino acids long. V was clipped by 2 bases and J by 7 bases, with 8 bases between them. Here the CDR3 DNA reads TGTGCCATCAGTGAGGGACAGCCTGGCTACACCTTC. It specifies CAISEGQPGYTF.

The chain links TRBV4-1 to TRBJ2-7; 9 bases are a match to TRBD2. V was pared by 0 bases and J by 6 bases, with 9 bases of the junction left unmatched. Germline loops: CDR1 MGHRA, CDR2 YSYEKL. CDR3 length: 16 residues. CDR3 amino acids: CASSQEGPREGLEQYF. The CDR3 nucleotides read TGCGCCAGCAGCCAAGAAGGGCCGCGGGAGGGCCTCGAGCAGTACTTC.

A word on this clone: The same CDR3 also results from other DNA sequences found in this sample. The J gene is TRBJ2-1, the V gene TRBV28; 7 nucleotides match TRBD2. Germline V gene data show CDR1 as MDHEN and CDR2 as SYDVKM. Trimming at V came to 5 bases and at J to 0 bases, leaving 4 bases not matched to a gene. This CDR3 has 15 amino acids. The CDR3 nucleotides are TGTGCCAGCAGTCTCGGACTAGGCTCCTACAATGAGCAGTTCTTC. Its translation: CASSLGLGSYNEQFF.

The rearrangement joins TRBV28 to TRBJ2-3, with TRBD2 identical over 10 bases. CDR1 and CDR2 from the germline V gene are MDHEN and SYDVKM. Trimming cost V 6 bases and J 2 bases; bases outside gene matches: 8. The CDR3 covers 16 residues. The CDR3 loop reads CASRTQLAGNTDTQYF. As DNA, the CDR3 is TGTGCCAGCAGAACCCAACTAGCGGGGAACACAGATACGCAGTATTTT.

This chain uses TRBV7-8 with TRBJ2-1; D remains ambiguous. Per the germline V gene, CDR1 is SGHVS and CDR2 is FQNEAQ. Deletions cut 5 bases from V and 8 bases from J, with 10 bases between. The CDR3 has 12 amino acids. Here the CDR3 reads CASSTRPDEQFF. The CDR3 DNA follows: TGTGCCAGCAGCACCCGCCCGGATGAGCAGTTCTTC.

CDR3 nucleotides: TGTGCCAGCACCACCGGGACAGGGGTCTTCGGGGAGCTGTTTTTT. It yields the protein CASTTGTGVFGELFF. The chain links TRBV6-5 to TRBJ2-2, with 10 bases aligning to TRBD1. Trimming cost V 7 bases and J 7 bases; bases outside gene matches: 9. The CDR3 has 15 amino acids. The germline gives CDR1 MNHEY, CDR2 SVGAGI.

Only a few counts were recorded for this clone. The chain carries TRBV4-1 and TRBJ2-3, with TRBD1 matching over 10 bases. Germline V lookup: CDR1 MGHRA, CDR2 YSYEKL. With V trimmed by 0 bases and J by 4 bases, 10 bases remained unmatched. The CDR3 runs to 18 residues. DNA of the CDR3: TGCGCCAGCAGCCAAGATCCCCTTTCTGGACAGGGGGCAGATACGCAGTATTTT. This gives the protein CASSQDPLSGQGADTQYF.

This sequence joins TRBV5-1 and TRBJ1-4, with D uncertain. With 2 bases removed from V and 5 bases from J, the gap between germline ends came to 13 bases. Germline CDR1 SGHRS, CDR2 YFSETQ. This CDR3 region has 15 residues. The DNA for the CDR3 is TGCGCCAGCAGCTTAACCTCAGGATTCAATGAAAAACTGTTTTTT. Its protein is CASSLTSGFNEKLFF. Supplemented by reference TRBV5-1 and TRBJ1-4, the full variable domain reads KAGVTQTPRYLIKTRGQQVTLSCSPISGHRSVSWYQQTPGQGLQFLFEYFSETQRNKGNFPGRFSGRQFSNSRSEMNVSTLELGDSALYLCASSLTSGFNEKLFFGSGTQLSVL.

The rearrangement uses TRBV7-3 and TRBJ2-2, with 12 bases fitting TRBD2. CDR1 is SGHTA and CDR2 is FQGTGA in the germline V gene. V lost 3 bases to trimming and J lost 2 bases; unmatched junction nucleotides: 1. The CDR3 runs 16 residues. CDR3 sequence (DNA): TGTGCCAGCAGCTTTGGACTAGCGGGAAACACCGGGGAGCTGTTTTTT. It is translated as CASSFGLAGNTGELFF.

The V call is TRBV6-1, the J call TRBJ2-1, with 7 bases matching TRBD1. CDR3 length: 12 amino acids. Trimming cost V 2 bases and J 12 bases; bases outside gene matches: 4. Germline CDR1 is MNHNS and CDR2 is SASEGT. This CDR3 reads CASSENRDRQFF. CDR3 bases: TGTGCCAGCAGTGAAAATAGGGACAGGCAGTTCTTC.

The CDR3 reads CASSFIGESSYEQYF. CDR3 in DNA: TGCGCCAGCAGCTTCATCGGCGAAAGCTCCTACGAGCAGTACTTC. The chain links TRBV5-1 to TRBJ2-7, with D unclear. Germline lookup yields CDR1 SGHRS and CDR2 YFSETQ. The CDR3 is made up of 15 amino acids. Trimming cost V 2 bases and J 0 bases, with 12 bases left between them.

The CDR3 sequence is CASSLTPGTEAFF. The CDR3 DNA follows: TGTGCCAGCAGTCTCACCCCGGGCACTGAAGCTTTCTTT. The chain couples TRBV7-2 to TRBJ1-1; D is unresolved. CDR1 and CDR2 (germline): SGHTA, FQGNSA. CDR3 length: 13 residues. Trimming removed 6 bases at V and 4 bases at J, with 12 bases between.

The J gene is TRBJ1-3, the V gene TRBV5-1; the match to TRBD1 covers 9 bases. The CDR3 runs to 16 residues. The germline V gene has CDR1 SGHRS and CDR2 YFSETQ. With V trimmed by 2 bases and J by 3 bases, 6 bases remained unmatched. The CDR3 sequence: CASSLQGAHFGNTIYF. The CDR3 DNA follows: TGCGCCAGCAGCTTACAGGGGGCGCATTTTGGAAACACCATATATTTT.

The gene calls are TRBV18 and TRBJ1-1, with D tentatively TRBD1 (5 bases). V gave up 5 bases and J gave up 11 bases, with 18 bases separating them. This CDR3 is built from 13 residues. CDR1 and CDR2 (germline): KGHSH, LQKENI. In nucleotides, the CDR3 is TGTGCCAGCTCAATGGGGCGAGGGTCGTCCGCTTTCTTT. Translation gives CASSMGRGSSAFF.

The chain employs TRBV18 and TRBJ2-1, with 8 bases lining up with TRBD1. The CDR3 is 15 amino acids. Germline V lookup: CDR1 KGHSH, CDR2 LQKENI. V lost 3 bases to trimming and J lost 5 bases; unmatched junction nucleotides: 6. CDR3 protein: CASSPRQGAHNEQFF. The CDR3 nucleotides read TGTGCCAGCTCACCGCGCCAGGGGGCCCACAATGAGCAGTTCTTC.

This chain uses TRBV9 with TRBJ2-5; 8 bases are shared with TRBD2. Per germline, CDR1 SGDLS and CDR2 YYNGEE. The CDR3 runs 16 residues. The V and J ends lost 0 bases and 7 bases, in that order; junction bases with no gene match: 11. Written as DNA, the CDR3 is TGTGCCAGCAGCGTAGAGTACGGGGGGGCCTTGGTGACCCAGTACTTC. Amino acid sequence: CASSVEYGGALVTQYF.

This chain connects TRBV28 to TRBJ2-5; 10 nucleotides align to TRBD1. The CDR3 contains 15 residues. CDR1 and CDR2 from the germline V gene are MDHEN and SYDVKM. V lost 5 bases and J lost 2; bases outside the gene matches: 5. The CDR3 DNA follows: TGTGCCAGCAGTCTGACAGGGGGCGAACAAGAGACCCAGTACTTC. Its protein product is CASSLTGGEQETQYF.

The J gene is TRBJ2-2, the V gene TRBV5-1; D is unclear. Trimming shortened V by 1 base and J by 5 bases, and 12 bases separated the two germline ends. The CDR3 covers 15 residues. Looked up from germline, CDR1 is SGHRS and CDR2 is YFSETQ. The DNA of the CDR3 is TGCGCCAGCAGCTTGTTGACCGGTAGGACCGGGGAGCTGTTTTTT. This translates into CASSLLTGRTGELFF.

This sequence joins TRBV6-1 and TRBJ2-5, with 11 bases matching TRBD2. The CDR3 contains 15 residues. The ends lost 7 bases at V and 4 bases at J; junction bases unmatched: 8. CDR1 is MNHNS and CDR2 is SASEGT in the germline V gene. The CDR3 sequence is CASTPFGTSGETQYF. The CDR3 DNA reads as TGTGCCAGCACCCCTTTCGGGACTAGCGGAGAGACCCAGTACTTC.